Described below is a single TCR beta chain sequence and its context. What it recognizes is unknown. The CDR3 spans 14 residues. Deletions cut 6 bases from V and 8 bases from J, with 17 bases between. Germline CDR1 is SGHTA and CDR2 is FQGNSA. Peripheral blood was drawn, about 10 milliliters per donor. This sample is part of a study of blood T cells in healthy people across ages. Alongside a J-beta primer mix, a sample-barcoded 5' primer served in a second PCR lasting roughly 7 to 11 cycles. TCRdb redid the calling of the 5' RACE reads with MiXCR, one entry per CDR3 protein. The repertoire includes 1.2 million to 1.5 million distinct CDR3 sequences, roughly 64% of them detected once, and over 5.5% sits in the top ten. Study results and limitations: Older age coincided with a roughly linear decline in TCR beta diversity per million T cells.

This receptor was identified in a man younger than 35 in good health. Sequenced sample: blood. The V gene is TRBV7-2, the J gene TRBJ2-1; D may match TRBD1 or TRBD2 (5 bases each). CDR3: CASSQSRGLDEQFF. For the CDR3, the DNA is TGTGCCAGCAGTCAATCGAGGGGTTTGGATGAGCAGTTCTTC.